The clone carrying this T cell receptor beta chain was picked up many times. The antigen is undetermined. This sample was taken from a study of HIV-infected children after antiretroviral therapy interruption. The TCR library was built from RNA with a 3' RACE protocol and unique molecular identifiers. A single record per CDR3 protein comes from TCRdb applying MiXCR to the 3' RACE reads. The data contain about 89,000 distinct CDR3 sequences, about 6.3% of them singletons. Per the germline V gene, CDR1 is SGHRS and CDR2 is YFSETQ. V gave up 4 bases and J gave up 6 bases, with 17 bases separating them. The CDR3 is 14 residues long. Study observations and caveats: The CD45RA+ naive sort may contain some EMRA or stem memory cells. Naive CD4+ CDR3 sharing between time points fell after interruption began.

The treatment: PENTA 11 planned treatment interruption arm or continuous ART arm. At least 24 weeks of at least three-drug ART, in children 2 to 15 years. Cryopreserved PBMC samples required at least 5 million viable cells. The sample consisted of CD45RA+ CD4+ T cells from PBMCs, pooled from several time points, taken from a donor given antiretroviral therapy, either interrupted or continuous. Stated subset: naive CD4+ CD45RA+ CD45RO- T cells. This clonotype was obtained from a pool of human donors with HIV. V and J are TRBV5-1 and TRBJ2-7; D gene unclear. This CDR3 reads CASSMLVGDPEQYF. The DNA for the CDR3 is TGCGCCAGCAGCATGCTGGTTGGGGATCCCGAGCAGTACTTC.